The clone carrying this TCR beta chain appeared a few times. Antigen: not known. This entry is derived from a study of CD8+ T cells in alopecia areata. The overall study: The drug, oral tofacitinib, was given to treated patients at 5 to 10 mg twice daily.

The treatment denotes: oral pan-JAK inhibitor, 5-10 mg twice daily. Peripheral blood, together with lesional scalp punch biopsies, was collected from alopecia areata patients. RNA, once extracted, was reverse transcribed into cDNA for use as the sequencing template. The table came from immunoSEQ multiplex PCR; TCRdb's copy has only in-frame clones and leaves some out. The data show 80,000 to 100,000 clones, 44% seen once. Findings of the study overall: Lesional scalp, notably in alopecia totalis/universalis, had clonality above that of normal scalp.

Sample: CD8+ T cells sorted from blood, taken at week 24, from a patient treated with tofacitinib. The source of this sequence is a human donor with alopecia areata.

CDR3 in DNA: TGCAGCGTTGATAACTCCCGACGGGATTCGGGCTACACCTTC. Encoded protein: CSVDNSRRDSGYTF. This sequence joins TRBV29-1 and TRBJ1-2; no clear D gene. The CDR3 spans 14 residues. Germline-derived CDR1 and CDR2 are SQVTM and ANQGSEA. Trimming shortened V by 3 bases and J by 8 bases, and 19 bases separated the two germline ends.